The rows below give T cell receptor beta chains drawn from one sample of a study of Graves' ophthalmopathy and Graves' hyperthyroidism. TCRdb ran MiXCR on the multiplex PCR reads and lists one entry per CDR3 protein. The sample lists 300,000 to 400,000 distinct CDR3 sequences, about 17% occurring once. Sequencing was done on a sample of peripheral blood. The receptor set was obtained from an adult man with Graves' ophthalmopathy. CDR3s include the opening cysteine and the closing phenylalanine or tryptophan. The D gene is left open where the match is weak. Size is omitted from some rows. Given values are once, few, many or a class for expanded clones.

clone_size: many
d_call: NA
j_call: TRBJ2-7
v_call: TRBV6-1
cdr3_nt: TGTGCCAGCAGGCTATCCCCAGGATACGAGCAGTACTTC
cdr3_aa: CASRLSPGYEQYF

clone_size: NA
d_call: TRBD1
j_call: TRBJ1-2
v_call: TRBV12-3/TRBV12-4
cdr3_nt: TGTGCCAGCAGTTTTGGGACAGCTAAGCACTATGGCTACACCTTC
cdr3_aa: CASSFGTAKHYGYTF

clone_size: once
d_call: NA
j_call: TRBJ2-5
v_call: TRBV30
cdr3_nt: TGTGCCTGGAGTGTGTTCGCCTTGGAGACCCAGTACTTC
cdr3_aa: CAWSVFALETQYF

clone_size: many
d_call: TRBD1
j_call: TRBJ1-1
v_call: TRBV20-1
cdr3_nt: TGCAGTGCTCGACAGGGGGCTTGGAACACTGAAGCTTTCTTT
cdr3_aa: CSARQGAWNTEAFF

clone_size: many
d_call: TRBD2
j_call: TRBJ2-7
v_call: TRBV6-2/TRBV6-3
cdr3_nt: TGTGCCAGCAGTACCCGGGTAGCGGGGGCCTACGAGCAGTACTTC
cdr3_aa: CASSTRVAGAYEQYF

clone_size: many
d_call: TRBD1
j_call: TRBJ2-5
v_call: TRBV4-2
cdr3_nt: TGTGCCAGCAGCCAAAAGACAGGGAGAGAGACCCAGTACTTC
cdr3_aa: CASSQKTGRETQYF

clone_size: many
d_call: NA
j_call: TRBJ1-2
v_call: TRBV12-3/TRBV12-4
cdr3_nt: TGTGCCAGCACCCAGGACGACTGGGGCTACACCTTC
cdr3_aa: CASTQDDWGYTF

clone_size: NA
d_call: NA
j_call: TRBJ2-2
v_call: TRBV6-2/TRBV6-3
cdr3_nt: TGTGCCAGCAGTTTTCCACCGTTCGAAGCGGTAAACACCGGGGAGCTGTTTTTT
cdr3_aa: CASSFPPFEAVNTGELFF

clone_size: many
d_call: NA
j_call: TRBJ2-5
v_call: TRBV3-1
cdr3_nt: TGTGCCAGCAGCCCCGGAAGGCGAGAGACCCAGTACTTC
cdr3_aa: CASSPGRRETQYF

clone_size: many
d_call: TRBD2
j_call: TRBJ2-2
v_call: TRBV6-2/TRBV6-3
cdr3_nt: TGTGCCAGCACGCGGGGGTCCGGGGAGCTGTTTTTT
cdr3_aa: CASTRGSGELFF

clone_size: many
d_call: NA
j_call: TRBJ1-3
v_call: TRBV5-4
cdr3_nt: TGTGCCAGCACTTCCGAGTGGGGCGGAAGCTCTGGAAACACCATATATTTT
cdr3_aa: CASTSEWGGSSGNTIYF

clone_size: NA
d_call: NA
j_call: TRBJ1-3
v_call: TRBV7-2
cdr3_nt: TGTGCCAGCAGTGTTAGCGTTTCTGGAAACACCATATATTTT
cdr3_aa: CASSVSVSGNTIYF

clone_size: many
d_call: NA
j_call: TRBJ2-5
v_call: TRBV3-1
cdr3_nt: TGTGCCAGCAGCCAACGCTTCCGCTGGGAGACCCAGTACTTC
cdr3_aa: CASSQRFRWETQYF

clone_size: once
d_call: TRBD1
j_call: TRBJ2-7
v_call: TRBV6-2/TRBV6-3
cdr3_nt: TGTGCCAGCAGTTCGGATCCCTGGACAGGGGGCTACGAGCAGTACTTC
cdr3_aa: CASSSDPWTGGYEQYF

clone_size: many
d_call: NA
j_call: TRBJ1-2
v_call: TRBV12-3/TRBV12-4
cdr3_nt: TGTGCCAGCAGTATCGGAGGGAGTCCTGGCTATGGCTACACCTTC
cdr3_aa: CASSIGGSPGYGYTF

clone_size: many
d_call: TRBD1
j_call: TRBJ1-2
v_call: TRBV12-3/TRBV12-4
cdr3_nt: TGTGCCAGCAGTTTAGTAACAGGGGCCTATGGCTACACCTTC
cdr3_aa: CASSLVTGAYGYTF

clone_size: many
d_call: NA
j_call: TRBJ1-2
v_call: TRBV20-1
cdr3_nt: TGCAGTGCTAGAGCCGGCGGGATTAACTATGGCTACACCTTC
cdr3_aa: CSARAGGINYGYTF

clone_size: many
d_call: TRBD1
j_call: TRBJ2-5
v_call: TRBV12-3/TRBV12-4
cdr3_nt: TGTGCCAGCAGTCCCAGCGGGGACAGGGCTGCGGAGACCCAGTACTTC
cdr3_aa: CASSPSGDRAAETQYF

clone_size: many
d_call: NA
j_call: TRBJ1-1
v_call: TRBV5-1
cdr3_nt: TGCGCCAGCAGCTTGGACGGATATACGGCTTTCTTT
cdr3_aa: CASSLDGYTAFF

clone_size: many
d_call: NA
j_call: TRBJ1-5
v_call: TRBV19
cdr3_nt: TGTGCCAGTATCTCCGGAGGGGGGGTAAGAAATCAGCCCCAGCATTTT
cdr3_aa: CASISGGGVRNQPQHF